This T cell receptor (beta chain) was sequenced during a study of cytomegalovirus exposure and HLA in healthy donors. Study at large: When over 300 donors were genotyped, roughly four fifths of them were found to fall in the Caucasian-associated ancestry cluster.

Amplification used 60 Vbeta primers and 13 Jbeta primers. Method: immunoSEQ multiplex PCR; TCRdb's copy keeps in-frame clones and lacks some. The table has more than 200,000 clones, under 90% seen once; the top ten hold about 1.2%. Details on this clone: Its specificity is unknown.

Per germline, CDR1 MGHRA and CDR2 YSYEKL. The CDR3 runs 17 residues. V lost 2 bases and J 0 bases, leaving 17 bases between the germline ends. Findings and limits, study-wide: V- and J-gene trimming in TCR beta was tied to a missense DCLRE1C variant by an analysis performed later.

The chain employs TRBV4-1 and TRBJ2-7, with TRBD1 as a possible D gene (7 bases). Material for sequencing was PBMCs. The receptor was derived from a human donor in good health. Written as DNA, the CDR3 is TGCGCCAGCAGCCAAAGGGGGCCCCTGACTAGCTCCTACGAGCAGTACTTC. This codes for CASSQRGPLTSSYEQYF.